The present T cell receptor (beta chain) was sequenced within a study of breast tumors, draining lymph nodes, adjacent tissues. Study-level points and caveats: Luminal-like breast cancer showed significantly greater tumor-nontumor repertoire similarity than basal-like breast cancer did. Tumors had less TCR diversity than lymph nodes, more than nontumor tissue. Most tumor T cells seemingly derive from lymph node, then expand in tumor. The lymph node origin of tumor T cells was framed as consistent with a hypothesis, not demonstrated.

TCRdb re-called the multiplex PCR reads through MiXCR, storing one row per CDR3 protein. The sample includes tens of thousands of distinct CDR3 sequences, approximately 28% seen only once; the top ten take over 8%. Breast cancer patients provided tissue from their axillary draining lymph nodes. For this clonotype: The antigen is unknown. Just one base apart from a much larger clone, this may be a read error.

The CDR3 is 15 residues long. V dropped 7 bases and J dropped 4; count of bases not matched to a gene: 13. Per the germline V gene, CDR1 is MDHEN and CDR2 is SYDVKM. The source material was axillary lymph node tissue. The receptor's source is a female donor with breast cancer. Some clones in this sample may be carry-over from other donors' samples. The chain recombines TRBV28 with TRBJ2-7; 7 bases line up with TRBD1. The CDR3 sequence: CASTLGGRNHYEQYF. CDR3 nucleotide sequence: TGTGCCAGCACCCTAGGGGGCAGAAACCATTACGAGCAGTACTTC.